Below, one T cell receptor beta chain is given with its context. This clonotype has more than one count but fewer than ten. Its binding antigen is unknown. Base qualities are missing; no much larger clone stands one base away. This record comes from a study of tumor-infiltrating lymphocytes in primary liver carcinoma (dated by TCRdb to the late 2010s). Turning to the overall study: Of the five patients, three men and two women aged 30 to 69 years, four had hepatocellular carcinoma and one had combined HCC and intrahepatic cholangiocarcinoma. Agilent mRNA microarray profiling was performed on the 25 tumor region samples to relate TCRbeta repertoire diversity to the local molecular phenotype. Across five regions of each liver tumor, along with adjacent normal tissue and blood, the study brought together TCRbeta repertoire sequencing, expression microarrays and whole-exome sequencing. TCRbeta repertoire sequencing covered 35 or so specimens from 5 patients: 25 tumor regions, 5 adjacent noncancerous liver tissues and 5 peripheral blood samples. High reproducibility was observed for the technical replicate repertoires, with mean shared-clone rates about 0.89 and correlation coefficients above 0.98. The five patients had tumors staged T1-T3 N0M0, with maximum diameters ranging from roughly 4.2 to 11 cm. Roughly 3.65 to 7.5 million productive TCRbeta reads were obtained per sample, and no significant difference in read depth was found between tissue types.

Starting from about 500 ng total RNA, TCRbeta-specific cDNA was produced by reverse transcription with a constant-region primer and ProtoScript II reverse transcriptase. TCRbeta libraries were built with three nested multiplex PCR rounds, a slightly modified ARM-PCR procedure. Each of the first two PCR rounds ran for around 11 cycles using multiplex TRBV1-TRBV30 forward primers together with a Cbeta reverse primer. A final 25-cycle PCR with Deep VentR polymerase added sample barcodes and Illumina adapters. Amplicons of 200-500 bp were gel-purified with a QIAquick gel extraction kit before sequencing. TCRbeta amplicons were sequenced on an Illumina HiSeq 2500 with 250-bp paired-end reads. The authors' analysis ran thus. Quality trimming of reads was performed with Trimmomatic v0.33, and paired reads were merged with FLASH v1.2.11 so that full CDR3 sequences could be recovered. V, D and J germline segments were assigned to the rearranged TCRbeta sequences using MiGEC v1.2.1b. Clonotype statistics and Shannon-Wiener diversity indices were computed with VDJtools v1.0.0. To reduce sampling bias, subsequent analyses other than the diversity analysis used only the 250 most abundant clonotypes in each sample. TCRdb trimmed public reads at Q25 via fastp, called clones via MiXCR and kept in-frame beta chains. Here each entry gathers all rows of one CDR3 protein and keeps the most common genes and DNA. For this entry, the V and J calls and clone size follow TCRdb and not the study's own pipeline. Across this sample there are over 25,000 distinct CDR3 sequences, with 60% to 85% seen only once. Under 55% of the sample is taken by the ten largest.

Total RNA and DNA were co-extracted without cell sorting from approximately 20-30 mg of bulk tissue using the AllPrep DNA/RNA mini kit. Roughly five patients with histopathologically diagnosed primary liver carcinoma underwent surgical resection in China between 2015 and 2016. Chronic HBV infection was present in the patients, and the patients were treatment-naive at sampling. Five spatially separated regions were sampled from each tumor: the superior, inferior, left-lateral and right-lateral poles, plus the tumor centre. Histology showed that every tumor sample contained more than 85% viable tumor cells. Pieces of fresh tumor and adjacent tissue were cut in half, with one half kept in RNAlater at -80 degrees C and the other half sent for histology. The V end loses 1 base and the J end loses 3 bases, and a stretch of 11 bases separates them. The germline V gene encodes CDR1 SGHDT and CDR2 YYEEEE. Measured from the cysteine to the phenylalanine, the CDR3 is 15 residues long. The retained sequence is limited to the CDR3, 45 bases, with the frame set at the first base.

Overall results and qualifications from the work: Only roughly 7-25% of top clones appeared in all five regions of a tumor, which suggests that tumor-infiltrating T cells are spatially heterogeneous. Compared with blood, tumors had a significantly larger share of the repertoire taken up by the top 250 clones (p = 0.039). Only four or five patients were included in the study, and the authors note that the findings should be validated in a larger study. Consistent with antigen-driven expansion, pairs of tumor regions showed higher repertoire overlap (mean around 36%) than either tumor-adjacent pairs (approximately 17%) or tumor-blood pairs (approximately 15%). Since the samples were bulk and unsorted, there was no way to compare CD4+ and CD8+ T cell repertoires. Only the TCR beta chain was sequenced, so true repertoire diversity is likely underestimated because unpaired alpha chains were not captured.

Sequences were obtained from liver tumor tissue from sampling region 3. The sample's cell subset or site label, in plain terms: tumor region T3, left-lateral pole. This clonotype was obtained from a middle-aged man with primary liver carcinoma and hepatitis B virus infection. The sequence links TRBV5-6 to TRBJ2-1; the D gene identity is not certain. Read as DNA, the sequence is TGTGCCAGCAGCTTGTTGCGGACCCTCTACAATGAGCAGTTCTTC. It encodes CASSLLRTLYNEQFF.